The present entry profiles one T cell receptor beta chain with its context. CDR3 length: 14 residues. V lost 5 bases, J lost 5 bases, and 15 bases lay in between. Germline CDR1 is SGHTA and CDR2 is FQGNSA. Under the authors' procedure: Reference gene primer amplification yielded estimated nucleated cell counts. Profiled with immunoSEQ multiplex PCR; TCRdb holds only in-frame clones, not every one. The DNA gave D and trimming, while V, J and clone size come from that table. The sample gives 200,000 to 250,000 clones, 60% to 85% of which show up once; around 7.7% is in the top ten. These data originate in a study of blood T cell repertoires in COVID-19. Overall study context: PBMCs, B-cell-depleted T cells, or T cells were the source of the cDNA or gDNA that made up the material.

What was sequenced was peripheral blood. The origin of this receptor is a woman aged 65 to 85 with acute or convalescent COVID-19. This chain links TRBV7-2 with TRBJ2-5, with D perhaps TRBD1 (6 bases). For the CDR3, the DNA is TGTGCCAGCAGCCCAATACAGGGTTGGGAGACCCAGTACTTC. It encodes CASSPIQGWETQYF.